These T cell receptor beta chains were read from a single sample in a study of cytomegalovirus exposure and HLA in healthy donors. Libraries were prepared by immunoSEQ multiplex PCR; TCRdb keeps only in-frame clonotypes and omits some of them. Among under 100,000 clones, 81% were seen once, and the ten largest hold approximately 4%. The specimen was PBMCs. These receptors originate from a woman aged 70 to 79 in good health and CMV-seropositive. CDR3s include the opening cysteine and the closing phenylalanine or tryptophan. The D gene is left open where the match is weak. A clone size is listed for some rows: how often the clone was seen (once, few, many), or a class if it is expanded.

clone size | J gene | D gene | V gene | CDR3 protein | CDR3 DNA
. | TRBJ1-5 | . | TRBV15 | CATSQGGRVQPQHF | TGTGCCACCAGCCAAGGTGGGAGGGTCCAGCCCCAGCATTTT
. | TRBJ2-1 | . | TRBV7-9 | CASSLLRDSYNEQFF | TGTGCCAGCAGCTTACTCCGGGATTCCTACAATGAGCAGTTCTTC
. | TRBJ1-2 | . | TRBV6-5 | CASIPAGPYGYTF | TGTGCCAGCATCCCCGCGGGCCCTTATGGCTACACCTTC
once | TRBJ2-7 | TRBD2 | TRBV29-1 | CSVEDGVAGSSYEQYF | TGCAGCGTTGAAGATGGGGTAGCGGGGAGCTCCTACGAGCAGTACTTC
. | TRBJ1-1 | . | TRBV14 | CASRWLAGPNTEAFF | TGTGCCAGCCGATGGCTGGCAGGGCCGAACACTGAAGCTTTCTTT
few | TRBJ1-1 | . | TRBV19 | CASSIGPGRSAEAFF | TGTGCCAGTAGTATAGGACCGGGTCGTAGCGCTGAAGCTTTCTTT
. | TRBJ1-2 | TRBD1 | TRBV5-1 | CASSMGQGAFGYTF | TGCGCCAGCAGCATGGGACAGGGGGCCTTTGGCTACACCTTC
. | TRBJ2-1 | . | TRBV5-4 | CASSLTVGGGGSYNEQFF | TGTGCCAGCAGCTTAACTGTCGGGGGAGGAGGCTCCTACAATGAGCAGTTCTTC
few | TRBJ2-1 | . | TRBV4-3 | CASSQDSRTINNEQFF | TGCGCCAGCAGCCAAGACAGTAGGACTATCAACAATGAGCAGTTCTTC
. | TRBJ1-3 | TRBD1 | TRBV7-8 | CASSPSQGALGNTIYF | TGTGCCAGCAGCCCCTCACAGGGGGCGCTGGGAAACACCATATATTTT
. | TRBJ2-7 | . | TRBV5-5 | CASSFTYGGAYEQYF | TGTGCCAGCAGCTTTACCTACGGGGGTGCCTACGAGCAGTACTTC
. | TRBJ2-5 | TRBD2 | TRBV7-6 | CASSLGLAGQETQYF | TGTGCCAGCAGCTTGGGACTAGCGGGCCAAGAGACCCAGTACTTC
. | TRBJ2-7 | TRBD1 | TRBV20-1 | CSASTGAEQYF | TGCAGTGCATCGACAGGGGCCGAGCAGTACTTC
. | TRBJ1-5 | . | TRBV18 | CASSPIGGGDQPQHF | TGTGCCAGCTCACCAATCGGCGGGGGCGACCAGCCCCAGCATTTT
few | TRBJ1-1 | TRBD1 | TRBV7-7 | CASRLDGTGNTEAFF | TGTGCTAGCAGGTTAGACGGGACAGGGAACACTGAAGCTTTCTTT